This is a list of T cell receptor beta chains from one sample in a study of blood T cell repertoires in COVID-19. TCRdb's table, derived via immunoSEQ multiplex PCR, lists solely in-frame clones and lacks some. Of roughly 500,000 clones listed, approximately 90% are singletons. The sequencing sample was made of PBMCs or T cells enriched from blood (not recorded which). These receptor sequences come from a woman between 40 and 50 years old who had recovered from COVID-19. Each CDR3 is given with its conserved first and last residue. Fields, in order: D gene, clone size, V gene, J gene, CDR3 protein, CDR3 DNA. The D gene is left open where the match is weak. Clone size appears in some rows only: once, few, many, or a class for an expanded clone.

>NA|few|TRBV18|TRBJ1-1
CASRIQENTEAFF
TGTGCCAGCCGTATACAGGAGAACACTGAAGCTTTCTTT
>NA|NA|TRBV12-3/TRBV12-4|TRBJ1-1
CASSFNTPTEAFF
TGTGCCAGCAGTTTTAACACGCCAACTGAAGCTTTCTTT
>NA|NA|TRBV5-1|TRBJ2-1
CASSLDSMQFF
TGCGCCAGCAGCTTGGACTCGATGCAGTTCTTC
>NA|NA|TRBV14|TRBJ2-2
CASSQLQNTGELFF
TGTGCCAGCAGCCAATTACAGAACACCGGGGAGCTGTTTTTT
>TRBD1|NA|TRBV5-4|TRBJ2-7
CASSLADGTGYNYEQYF
TGTGCCAGCAGCTTGGCCGACGGGACAGGATACAACTACGAGCAGTACTTC
>TRBD2|NA|TRBV27|TRBJ2-1
CASSLSTSGRAVEQFF
TGTGCCAGCAGTTTATCAACTAGCGGGAGGGCTGTTGAGCAGTTCTTC
>NA|once|TRBV6-2/TRBV6-3|TRBJ1-1
CASSYPGVDTEAFF
TGTGCCAGCAGTTACCCCGGGGTAGACACTGAAGCTTTCTTT
>TRBD2|NA|TRBV2|TRBJ2-3
CASSSGRMGTDTQYF
TGTGCCAGCAGTAGCGGGAGGATGGGCACAGATACGCAGTATTTT
>TRBD2|NA|TRBV5-1|TRBJ2-3
CASRSLAGSGLATDTQYF
TGCGCCAGTAGGAGTCTAGCGGGATCCGGTTTGGCCACAGATACGCAGTATTTT
>NA|NA|TRBV4-3|TRBJ2-2
CASSQEGLNTGELFF
TGCGCCAGCAGCCAAGAGGGACTTAACACCGGGGAGCTGTTTTTT
>TRBD1|NA|TRBV4-1|TRBJ1-2
CASSQVGTGIVGYTF
TGCGCCAGCAGCCAAGTCGGGACAGGGATAGTTGGCTACACCTTC
>NA|NA|TRBV6-2/TRBV6-3|TRBJ1-1
CASSYLDRRNTEAFF
TGTGCCAGCAGTTACCTAGACAGGAGGAACACTGAAGCTTTCTTT
>NA|NA|TRBV7-9|TRBJ1-4
CASSLRGSLVEKLFF
TGTGCCAGCAGCTTAAGGGGGAGTTTAGTTGAAAAACTGTTTTTT
>TRBD1|NA|TRBV6-5|TRBJ1-4
CASSLRQGGEKLFF
TGTGCCAGCAGCCTCAGACAGGGAGGTGAAAAACTGTTTTTT
>TRBD1|NA|TRBV7-9|TRBJ1-1
CASSSRQDRGGWGAFF
TGTGCCAGCAGCTCGAGACAGGACAGGGGTGGCTGGGGAGCTTTCTTT
>NA|few|TRBV7-2|TRBJ2-3
CASSFSQGDTQYF
TGTGCCAGCAGCTTCTCACAGGGCGATACGCAGTATTTT
>NA|NA|TRBV18|TRBJ1-2
CASSPGESYGYTF
TGTGCCAGCTCACCAGGAGAAAGCTATGGCTACACCTTC
>TRBD1|NA|TRBV2|TRBJ1-2
CASSRTGPLTF
TGTGCCAGCAGTCGGACAGGCCCGCTCACCTTC
>TRBD1|NA|TRBV19|TRBJ2-7
CASSITGGYEQYF
TGTGCCAGTAGTATTACAGGGGGCTACGAGCAGTACTTC
>NA|NA|TRBV12-3/TRBV12-4|TRBJ2-7
CASSFDRGYEQYF
TGTGCCAGCAGTTTCGACCGGGGCTACGAGCAGTACTTC
>TRBD1|NA|TRBV14|TRBJ2-7
CASSQNTGGEQYF
TGTGCCAGCAGTCAGAATACAGGGGGTGAGCAGTACTTC
>NA|few|TRBV3-1/TRBV3-2|TRBJ2-7
CASSPQSGGPFDEQYF
TGTGCCAGCAGCCCACAATCCGGGGGGCCCTTTGACGAGCAGTACTTC
>NA|NA|TRBV7-9|TRBJ1-6
CASSLTGSYNSPLHF
TGTGCCAGCAGCTTAACAGGATCCTATAATTCACCCCTCCACTTT
>NA|NA|TRBV3-1/TRBV3-2|TRBJ2-1
CASSQSQGRLNEQFF
TGTGCCAGCAGCCAGAGTCAGGGAAGACTCAATGAGCAGTTCTTC
>NA|NA|TRBV12-5|TRBJ2-7
CASGLDPADPGHDYEQYF
TGTGCTAGTGGTTTGGACCCCGCCGATCCGGGACACGACTACGAGCAGTACTTC
>NA|NA|TRBV28|TRBJ2-1
CASSPLGQSSYNEQFF
TGTGCCAGCAGTCCCCTCGGACAGAGCTCCTACAATGAGCAGTTCTTC
>NA|NA|TRBV5-1|TRBJ2-7
CASSSNTGSHSYEQYF
TGCGCCAGCAGCTCAAACACAGGGAGTCATTCCTACGAGCAGTACTTC
>NA|NA|TRBV5-1|TRBJ1-2
CASSLAAGPDGYTF
TGCGCCAGCAGCTTGGCCGCGGGCCCGGATGGCTACACCTTC
>NA|NA|TRBV11-2|TRBJ1-2
CASSLGHNYGYTF
TGTGCCAGCAGCTTAGGGCATAACTATGGCTACACCTTC
>NA|NA|TRBV7-2|TRBJ1-2
CASSLEGVGYTF
TGTGCCAGCAGCTTAGAGGGGGTGGGCTACACCTTC
>NA|NA|TRBV5-1|TRBJ2-4
CASSLQPQGAGDIQYF
TGCGCCAGCAGCTTGCAGCCACAGGGCGCGGGGGACATTCAGTACTTC
>TRBD1|NA|TRBV18|TRBJ1-6
CASSPDRGNSPLHF
TGTGCCAGCTCACCAGACAGGGGAAATTCACCCCTCCACTTT
>NA|NA|TRBV3-1/TRBV3-2|TRBJ1-3
CASSQASSGNTIYF
TGTGCCAGCAGCCAGGCCTCCTCTGGAAACACCATATATTTT
>NA|NA|TRBV24-1|TRBJ2-7
CATSDLSREQYF
TGTGCCACCAGTGATCTTTCGAGGGAGCAGTACTTC
>NA|NA|TRBV5-1|TRBJ2-7
CASSMMTGGYEQYF
TGCGCCAGCAGCATGATGACAGGAGGCTACGAGCAGTACTTC
>NA|NA|TRBV11-2|TRBJ2-7
CASSLTYRVSSYEQYF
TGTGCCAGCAGCTTGACCTACAGGGTTTCGTCCTACGAGCAGTACTTC
>NA|NA|TRBV12-5|TRBJ1-2
CASARNRAWGYTF
TGTGCTAGTGCCCGGAACAGGGCCTGGGGCTACACCTTC
>TRBD1|NA|TRBV5-5|TRBJ1-2
CASSLGGGQPYYGYTF
TGTGCCAGCAGCTTAGGAGGGGGACAGCCCTACTATGGCTACACCTTC
>NA|NA|TRBV6-2/TRBV6-3|TRBJ2-7
CASSYTLDGGSYEQYF
TGTGCCAGCAGTTACACCCTAGACGGGGGCTCCTACGAGCAGTACTTC
>NA|NA|TRBV5-8|TRBJ2-7
CASSLVGASSYEQYF
TGTGCCAGCAGCTTGGTAGGGGCAAGCTCCTACGAGCAGTACTTC
>NA|NA|TRBV12-5|TRBJ1-1
CASGLVGGPEAFF
TGTGCTAGTGGTTTGGTGGGGGGTCCCGAAGCTTTCTTT
>NA|few|TRBV5-1|TRBJ1-1
CASSLNSDPNTEAFF
TGCGCCAGCAGCCTAAACAGTGACCCGAACACTGAAGCTTTCTTT